The T cell receptor beta chain described here comes from a study of regulatory T cells in long-lasting Graves disease. Study results and limitations: Persistent disease was associated with favored TRBV28 usage and with favored use of TRBJ1-2 and TRBJ2-5.

Assembly of TCR beta libraries relied on iRepertoire HTBI primers together with Arm-PCR of CDR3 regions. TCRdb analysed the multiplex PCR reads with MiXCR anew, one entry per CDR3 protein. The sample includes 450,000 to 500,000 distinct CDR3 sequences, 16% of them seen just once. Time point indicated: newly diagnosed GD, antithyroid drugs for less than 3 months. Construction of the TCR library relied on RNA isolated from PBMCs. This clonotype was seen just once. Its antigen is still unknown. CDR3 length equals 10 residues. V was cut by 2 bases and J by 9 bases, with 2 bases left in between. These sequences were also reported in another study, on T cells in Graves' hyperthyroidism and ophthalmopathy. That work contributes: Exclusion of a patient resulted from uncontrolled infection, other autoimmune disease, pregnancy or lactation. In the first-round RT-PCR of the TCR CDR3, the HTBI primer set was used.

This clonotype originated in a man aged 35-49 years with Graves disease. This chain joins TRBV12-3 or TRBV12-4 and TRBJ1-3; no clear D gene. The material was peripheral blood mononuclear cells (PBMCs), obtained at new diagnosis, from a patient treated with antithyroid drugs. The CDR3 spells CASSLSTIYF. CDR3 coding DNA: TGTGCCAGCAGTTTAAGCACCATATATTTT.